This section outlines one TCR beta chain sequence together with its context. Its antigen is undetermined. This specimen comes from a study of shared clonotypes between healthy human individuals. The study, taken as a whole, reports: Incompleteness in sorted-subset sequencing, despite large depth, was shown by rarefaction.

Sequencing used immunoSEQ multiplex PCR; TCRdb keeps in-frame clones, though not all of them. The sample lists roughly 700,000 clones, about 74% occurring once. With 4 bases removed from V and 3 bases from J, the gap between germline ends came to 10 bases. The CDR3 is made up of 14 amino acids. Germline V lookup: CDR1 LNHDA, CDR2 SQIVND (reference sequence). Sequenced input: memory CD4+ T cells sorted from blood. Subset specified: CD45RA-negative fraction. This chain joins TRBV19 and TRBJ1-5, with a tentative D call TRBD1 (5 bases). The clonotype comes from a woman aged 25 to 45 in good health. The CDR3: CASSTDTYNQPQHF. In DNA form, the CDR3 reads TGTGCCAGTAGTACGGACACTTACAATCAGCCCCAGCATTTT.